This is a list of T cell receptor beta chains from one sample in a study of T-cell reconstitution after alpha-beta-depleted transplantation in children. TCRdb reprocessed the PCR reads via MiXCR and lists one record per CDR3 protein. The sample lists approximately 980,000 distinct CDR3 sequences; about 29% were seen once. This specimen was PBMCs, mostly from graft donor cells, taken 360 days after TCRalphabeta/CD19-depleted stem cell transplant. All receptors derive from a boy in the first two years of life who had a stem cell transplant for SCID, so the T cells may come from the graft donor. The CDR3 runs from the conserved cysteine through the conserved F or W. D genes are given only for firm matches. A clone size is listed for some rows: how often the clone was seen (once, few, many), or a class if it is expanded.

J gene: TRBJ2-4
D gene: TRBD1
clone size: few
V gene: TRBV12-3/TRBV12-4
CDR3 DNA: TGTGCCAGCAGCTCCCGGGACAGGGGGAACATTCAGTACTTC
CDR3 protein: CASSSRDRGNIQYF

J gene: TRBJ1-5
D gene: TRBD1
clone size: -
V gene: TRBV28
CDR3 DNA: TGTGCCAGCAGACTACCGGGGACAGGGAATCAGCCCCAGCATTTT
CDR3 protein: CASRLPGTGNQPQHF

J gene: TRBJ2-3
D gene: -
clone size: few
V gene: TRBV5-1
CDR3 DNA: TGCGCCAGCGCCAGCATCTCTAGCACAGATACGCAGTATTTT
CDR3 protein: CASASISSTDTQYF

J gene: TRBJ2-1
D gene: TRBD2
clone size: few
V gene: TRBV12-3/TRBV12-4
CDR3 DNA: TGTGCCAGCAGTTTAGAAATAGCGGGGGTTGATGAGCAGTTCTTC
CDR3 protein: CASSLEIAGVDEQFF

J gene: TRBJ2-1
D gene: -
clone size: once
V gene: TRBV21-1
CDR3 DNA: TGTGCCACCCGGGACAGCTCCTACAATGAGCAGTTCTTC
CDR3 protein: CATRDSSYNEQFF

J gene: TRBJ1-5
D gene: -
clone size: -
V gene: TRBV18
CDR3 DNA: TGTGCCAGCTCACCGTACAGTGCAGGTGGGAGCAATCAGCCCCAGCATTTT
CDR3 protein: CASSPYSAGGSNQPQHF

J gene: TRBJ2-7
D gene: -
clone size: -
V gene: TRBV24-1
CDR3 DNA: TGTGCCACCAGTGATTCCGGTTCTTCCTACGAGCAGTACTTC
CDR3 protein: CATSDSGSSYEQYF

J gene: TRBJ2-7
D gene: -
clone size: -
V gene: TRBV10-3
CDR3 DNA: TGTGCCATCAGTGAGTCATTCGGGGGAAAGGAGCAGTACTTC
CDR3 protein: CAISESFGGKEQYF

J gene: TRBJ2-1
D gene: -
clone size: -
V gene: TRBV7-8
CDR3 DNA: TGTGCCAGCAGCTCCAATTATGGTTGGCAGTTCTTC
CDR3 protein: CASSSNYGWQFF

J gene: TRBJ2-7
D gene: -
clone size: -
V gene: TRBV6-5
CDR3 DNA: TGTGCCAGCAGTTACTCGACCCACGGACCGTACGAGCAGTACTTC
CDR3 protein: CASSYSTHGPYEQYF

J gene: TRBJ2-6
D gene: -
clone size: -
V gene: TRBV29-1
CDR3 DNA: TGCAGCGTTGGTGGTATGGAGTCTGGGGCCAACGTCCTGACTTTC
CDR3 protein: CSVGGMESGANVLTF

J gene: TRBJ2-5
D gene: -
clone size: few
V gene: TRBV18
CDR3 DNA: TGTGCCAGCTCAATTACAGCTCAAGAGACCCAGTACTTC
CDR3 protein: CASSITAQETQYF

J gene: TRBJ2-3
D gene: TRBD2
clone size: -
V gene: TRBV7-2
CDR3 DNA: TGTGCCAGCAGCTTAGCCCCGCTAGCGGGGCTTGAGGATACGCAGTATTTT
CDR3 protein: CASSLAPLAGLEDTQYF

J gene: TRBJ2-7
D gene: TRBD1
clone size: few
V gene: TRBV7-2
CDR3 DNA: TGTGCCAGCAGCTTAGACACAGGGGTGGGATCCTACGAGCAGTACTTC
CDR3 protein: CASSLDTGVGSYEQYF

J gene: TRBJ2-4
D gene: TRBD1
clone size: -
V gene: TRBV9
CDR3 DNA: TGTGCCAGCAGCGAGGGACAGGGGAGGAACATTCAGTACTTC
CDR3 protein: CASSEGQGRNIQYF

J gene: TRBJ1-1
D gene: TRBD1
clone size: -
V gene: TRBV19
CDR3 DNA: TGTGCCAGTACCGGGGACAGGGGGAGTCTAGCTTTCTTT
CDR3 protein: CASTGDRGSLAFF

J gene: TRBJ2-7
D gene: -
clone size: few
V gene: TRBV4-1
CDR3 DNA: TGCGCCAGCAGCCAAGTAAAAGGGCCATACGAGCAGTACTTC
CDR3 protein: CASSQVKGPYEQYF

J gene: TRBJ1-5
D gene: -
clone size: -
V gene: TRBV6-1
CDR3 DNA: TGTGCCAGCAGTGAAATTTGGGGCAATCAGCCCCAGCATTTT
CDR3 protein: CASSEIWGNQPQHF

J gene: TRBJ2-1
D gene: -
clone size: -
V gene: TRBV7-6
CDR3 DNA: TGTGCCAGCAGCCAAAAGCCCTTGGCCGCCAATGAGCAGTTCTTC
CDR3 protein: CASSQKPLAANEQFF

J gene: TRBJ2-7
D gene: TRBD1
clone size: -
V gene: TRBV7-3
CDR3 DNA: TGTGCCAGCAGCTTAAGGCACCACAGGGGGCCCTACGAGCAGTACTTC
CDR3 protein: CASSLRHHRGPYEQYF

J gene: TRBJ2-2
D gene: -
clone size: -
V gene: TRBV20-1
CDR3 DNA: TGCAGTGCTAGAGGCCCAGGGAACACCGGGGAGCTGTTTTTT
CDR3 protein: CSARGPGNTGELFF

J gene: TRBJ2-2
D gene: -
clone size: -
V gene: TRBV7-3
CDR3 DNA: TGTGCCAGCAGCTTGTTCGGCGGCCAGGGTCCCGGGGAGCTGTTTTTT
CDR3 protein: CASSLFGGQGPGELFF

J gene: TRBJ1-6
D gene: TRBD1
clone size: -
V gene: TRBV5-1
CDR3 DNA: TGCGCCAGCAGCTTGGAGGCGGGACAGATTAATTCACCCCTCCACTTT
CDR3 protein: CASSLEAGQINSPLHF

J gene: TRBJ2-5
D gene: TRBD1
clone size: many
V gene: TRBV4-3
CDR3 DNA: TGCGCCAGCAGCCAGACAGGGGTCCCGGAGACCCAGTACTTC
CDR3 protein: CASSQTGVPETQYF

J gene: TRBJ2-7
D gene: TRBD2
clone size: few
V gene: TRBV27
CDR3 DNA: TGTGCCAGCAGCCAGACTAGCGGGGTCTACGAGCAGTACTTC
CDR3 protein: CASSQTSGVYEQYF

J gene: TRBJ2-3
D gene: -
clone size: -
V gene: TRBV2
CDR3 DNA: TGTGCCAGCAGTACAGGGTCCGAAGGGGGTACGCAGTATTTT
CDR3 protein: CASSTGSEGGTQYF

J gene: TRBJ2-7
D gene: -
clone size: once
V gene: TRBV7-8
CDR3 DNA: TGTGCCAGCAGCCATCTAGGGCTCTCCTACGAGCAGTACTTC
CDR3 protein: CASSHLGLSYEQYF

J gene: TRBJ2-1
D gene: TRBD2
clone size: -
V gene: TRBV7-3
CDR3 DNA: TGTGCCAGCAGCTTAAGCGGGGGGGCCATGAATGAGCAGTTCTTC
CDR3 protein: CASSLSGGAMNEQFF

J gene: TRBJ2-7
D gene: -
clone size: few
V gene: TRBV24-1
CDR3 DNA: TGTGCCACCAGTCACAGGGACTTCTACGAGCAGTACTTC
CDR3 protein: CATSHRDFYEQYF

J gene: TRBJ2-1
D gene: TRBD1
clone size: -
V gene: TRBV12-5
CDR3 DNA: TGTGCTAGTGGTTTGGGACAGGGGAGCTCCTACAATGAGCAGTTCTTC
CDR3 protein: CASGLGQGSSYNEQFF

J gene: TRBJ2-3
D gene: TRBD1
clone size: few
V gene: TRBV9
CDR3 DNA: TGTGCCAGCAGCGTAGGTCCGGGACAGGTGTCCACAGATACGCAGTATTTT
CDR3 protein: CASSVGPGQVSTDTQYF

J gene: TRBJ2-4
D gene: -
clone size: -
V gene: TRBV2
CDR3 DNA: TGTGCCAGCAGAGCTAAAGGCTCAGTTGGATTAGCCAAAAACATTCAGTACTTC
CDR3 protein: CASRAKGSVGLAKNIQYF

J gene: TRBJ2-4
D gene: -
clone size: many
V gene: TRBV5-1
CDR3 DNA: TGCGCCAGCAGCCGTGCCCTTAGGTACGACGCCAAAAACATTCAGTACTTC
CDR3 protein: CASSRALRYDAKNIQYF

J gene: TRBJ2-1
D gene: -
clone size: -
V gene: TRBV20-1
CDR3 DNA: TGCAGTGCCCATCGAGGGGGTGATTCCTACAATGAGCAGTTCTTC
CDR3 protein: CSAHRGGDSYNEQFF

J gene: TRBJ1-5
D gene: -
clone size: -
V gene: TRBV12-3/TRBV12-4
CDR3 DNA: TGTGCCAGCGGAGGGGTTCAGCCCCAGCATTTT
CDR3 protein: CASGGVQPQHF

J gene: TRBJ2-3
D gene: -
clone size: -
V gene: TRBV5-6
CDR3 DNA: TGTGCCAGCAGCTTGCCCAGCACCGAAGCAGATACGCAGTATTTT
CDR3 protein: CASSLPSTEADTQYF

J gene: TRBJ2-1
D gene: TRBD2
clone size: -
V gene: TRBV6-6
CDR3 DNA: TGTGCCAGCTGTCGGGGGGTCCTATACAATGAGCAGTTCTTC
CDR3 protein: CASCRGVLYNEQFF

J gene: TRBJ2-5
D gene: TRBD1
clone size: few
V gene: TRBV4-1
CDR3 DNA: TGCGCCAGCAGCCAAGATCCGCCGGGACAGGCAGAGACCCAGTACTTC
CDR3 protein: CASSQDPPGQAETQYF

J gene: TRBJ1-4
D gene: -
clone size: many
V gene: TRBV3-1
CDR3 DNA: TGTGCCAGCAGCCCCAGGGATGTGAGGGGGACTAATGAAAAACTGTTTTTT
CDR3 protein: CASSPRDVRGTNEKLFF

J gene: TRBJ1-2
D gene: TRBD1
clone size: -
V gene: TRBV28
CDR3 DNA: TGTGCCAGCATACCCGGGACAGGCCTCTCGCCCTATGGCTACACCTTC
CDR3 protein: CASIPGTGLSPYGYTF

J gene: TRBJ2-1
D gene: -
clone size: -
V gene: TRBV11-2
CDR3 DNA: TGTGCCAGCAGCGCGAGGGGGGGCCTCTATGAGCAGTTCTTC
CDR3 protein: CASSARGGLYEQFF

J gene: TRBJ2-7
D gene: -
clone size: -
V gene: TRBV7-8
CDR3 DNA: TGTGCCAGCAGCCCGAGGACGGCTTTCTCCTACGAGCAGTACTTC
CDR3 protein: CASSPRTAFSYEQYF

J gene: TRBJ2-1
D gene: -
clone size: -
V gene: TRBV7-8
CDR3 DNA: TGTGCCACCCGTCGGGAGCAGCGGCACACTGAGCAGTTCTTC
CDR3 protein: CATRREQRHTEQFF

J gene: TRBJ1-2
D gene: TRBD1
clone size: -
V gene: TRBV7-9
CDR3 DNA: TGTGAAACTGACCCCGGGACAGGGAATGGCTACACCTTC
CDR3 protein: CETDPGTGNGYTF

J gene: TRBJ2-2
D gene: -
clone size: few
V gene: TRBV6-5
CDR3 DNA: TGTGCCAGCAGTTACTCGAGGGCAGGGAACACCGGGGAGCTGTTTTTT
CDR3 protein: CASSYSRAGNTGELFF

J gene: TRBJ2-7
D gene: -
clone size: once
V gene: TRBV4-3
CDR3 DNA: TGCGCCAGCAGCCAAGATCTAGGACAGTCATACGAGCAGTACTTC
CDR3 protein: CASSQDLGQSYEQYF

J gene: TRBJ2-7
D gene: -
clone size: few
V gene: TRBV5-1
CDR3 DNA: TGCGCCAGCAGAGAGACCGGGACACCCTACGAGCAGTACTTC
CDR3 protein: CASRETGTPYEQYF

J gene: TRBJ2-5
D gene: TRBD1
clone size: few
V gene: TRBV29-1
CDR3 DNA: TGCAGCGTTGAGGGTACACAGGGGCGTCTCCGGGAGACCCAGTACTTC
CDR3 protein: CSVEGTQGRLRETQYF

J gene: TRBJ2-7
D gene: -
clone size: -
V gene: TRBV5-1
CDR3 DNA: TGCGCCAGCAGCACATCGGACATCTACGAGCAGTACTTC
CDR3 protein: CASSTSDIYEQYF

J gene: TRBJ2-7
D gene: TRBD2
clone size: few
V gene: TRBV12-3/TRBV12-4
CDR3 DNA: TGTGCCAGCAGTTTAATTCGACTAGCGGGGATCTCCTACGAGCAGTACTTC
CDR3 protein: CASSLIRLAGISYEQYF

J gene: TRBJ2-2
D gene: TRBD1
clone size: few
V gene: TRBV3-1
CDR3 DNA: TGTGCCAGCAGCCTCGCCCGGGCAGGGGGCGTCGGGGAGCTGTTTTTT
CDR3 protein: CASSLARAGGVGELFF

J gene: TRBJ2-3
D gene: -
clone size: few
V gene: TRBV4-3
CDR3 DNA: TGCGCCAGCAGCCAGGATGAGACGCGGAAATATAGTACGCAGTATTTT
CDR3 protein: CASSQDETRKYSTQYF

J gene: TRBJ2-3
D gene: -
clone size: few
V gene: TRBV7-2
CDR3 DNA: TGTGCCAGCAGATTAAGACCGGACCAAGATACGCAGTATTTT
CDR3 protein: CASRLRPDQDTQYF

J gene: TRBJ2-1
D gene: TRBD2
clone size: few
V gene: TRBV20-1
CDR3 DNA: TGCAGTGTCCTAGCGGGGGCTCACAATGAGCAGTTCTTC
CDR3 protein: CSVLAGAHNEQFF

J gene: TRBJ2-3
D gene: -
clone size: -
V gene: TRBV20-1
CDR3 DNA: TGCAGTGCTGCGTACAGGGCCCGGACAGATACGCAGTATTTT
CDR3 protein: CSAAYRARTDTQYF

J gene: TRBJ2-3
D gene: -
clone size: -
V gene: TRBV4-2
CDR3 DNA: TGTGCCAGCAGCCAAGATCTTAGCGCCTTCACAGATACGCAGTATTTT
CDR3 protein: CASSQDLSAFTDTQYF